The 2 T cell receptor beta chains given below trace back to one sample, sequenced in a study of T cells after yellow fever vaccination. TCRdb re-called the 5' RACE reads through MiXCR, storing one row per CDR3 protein. The sample carries approximately 300,000 distinct CDR3 sequences, 6.8% recorded once. Sequenced material: PBMCs, taken around 45 days after the first yellow fever vaccination. Every receptor here comes from a man aged 18 to 30 who received the YFV17D yellow fever vaccine.

This clonotype was detected only a few times. The chain couples TRBV10-3 to TRBJ1-2; unclear D gene. Germline assignment: CDR1 ENHRY and CDR2 SYGVKD. V shed 4 bases and J shed 4 bases, with 7 bases lying between them. The CDR3 runs 12 residues. The CDR3 bases are TGTGCCATCAGTGGGCTTCCCTATGGCTACACCTTC. It codes for CAISGLPYGYTF.

In its sample, this clonotype was seen a few times. The chain recombines TRBV7-9 with TRBJ2-7, with TRBD2 identical over 12 bases. CDR1 and CDR2 from the germline V gene are SEHNR and FQNEAQ (reference sequence). The ends lost 5 bases at V and 3 bases at J; junction bases unmatched: 8. This CDR3 has 16 residues. The CDR3 bases are TGTGCCAGCAGCCCAGAAAGGGGACTAGCGGGCTACGAGCAGTACTTC. It specifies CASSPERGLAGYEQYF.